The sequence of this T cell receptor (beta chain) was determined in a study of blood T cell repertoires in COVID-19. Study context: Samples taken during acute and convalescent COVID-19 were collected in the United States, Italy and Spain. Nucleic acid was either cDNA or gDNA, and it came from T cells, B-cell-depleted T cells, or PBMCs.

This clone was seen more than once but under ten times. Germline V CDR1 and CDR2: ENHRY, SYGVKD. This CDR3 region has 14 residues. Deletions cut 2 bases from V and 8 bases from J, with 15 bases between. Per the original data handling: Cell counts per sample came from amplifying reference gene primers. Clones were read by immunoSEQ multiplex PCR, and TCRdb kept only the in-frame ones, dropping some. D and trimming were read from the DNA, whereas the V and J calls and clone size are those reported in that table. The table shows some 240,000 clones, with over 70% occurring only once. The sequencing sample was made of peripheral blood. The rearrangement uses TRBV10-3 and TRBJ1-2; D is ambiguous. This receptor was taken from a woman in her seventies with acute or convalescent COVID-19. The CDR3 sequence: CAISERSHLQGYTF. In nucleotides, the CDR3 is TGTGCCATCAGTGAGCGGTCCCACCTGCAAGGCTACACCTTC.